A selection of T cell receptor beta chains follows, all from one sample in a study of response to subunit inactivated influenza vaccine. TCRdb called the RT-PCR reads again in MiXCR, with one record for every CDR3 protein. Here the sample spans about 780,000 distinct CDR3 sequences, roughly 20% being singletons. The sequenced sample was PBMCs from blood, obtained more than 4 days after vaccination. All receptors come from a man in his fifties or sixties who received an inactivated influenza vaccine. Each CDR3 is given with its conserved first and last residue. A D gene is named only where the DNA matches it firmly. A row's size may be missing; if present it is once, few, many or a size class.

clone size: few
D gene: .
V gene: TRBV20-1
J gene: TRBJ2-1
CDR3 DNA: TGCAGTGCTAGGGACATAACCGATGAGCAGTTCTTC
CDR3 protein: CSARDITDEQFF

clone size: .
D gene: .
V gene: TRBV29-1
J gene: TRBJ2-7
CDR3 DNA: TGCAGCGCTGGGGAAACGAGGGTGACCTACGAGCAGTACTTC
CDR3 protein: CSAGETRVTYEQYF

clone size: few
D gene: .
V gene: TRBV18
J gene: TRBJ2-3
CDR3 DNA: TGTGCCAGCTCACCACTTCCGGGGCCCAGCACAGATACGCAGTATTTT
CDR3 protein: CASSPLPGPSTDTQYF

clone size: .
D gene: TRBD1
V gene: TRBV7-3
J gene: TRBJ2-5
CDR3 DNA: TGTGCCAGCAGCCGAGGGGGCGTAGAGACCCAGTACTTC
CDR3 protein: CASSRGGVETQYF

clone size: .
D gene: .
V gene: TRBV7-9
J gene: TRBJ2-5
CDR3 DNA: TGTGCCAGCAGCTTAGGGTCAGGAGGATGGGAGACCCAGTACTTC
CDR3 protein: CASSLGSGGWETQYF

clone size: .
D gene: .
V gene: TRBV6-1
J gene: TRBJ1-1
CDR3 DNA: TGTGCCAGCAGCGGAACAGGGTGGTTTGACACTGAAGCTTTCTTT
CDR3 protein: CASSGTGWFDTEAFF

clone size: .
D gene: TRBD1
V gene: TRBV4-3
J gene: TRBJ1-1
CDR3 DNA: TGCGCCAGCAGCCAAGATCTTTTCCAGGGGGCGAGGTCTGAAGCTTTCTTT
CDR3 protein: CASSQDLFQGARSEAFF

clone size: few
D gene: TRBD1
V gene: TRBV6-5
J gene: TRBJ2-2
CDR3 DNA: TGTGCCAGCAGTTACGACAGGGGGCGCGCCGGGGAGCTGTTTTTT
CDR3 protein: CASSYDRGRAGELFF

clone size: .
D gene: TRBD2
V gene: TRBV5-1
J gene: TRBJ2-3
CDR3 DNA: TGCGCCAGCAGCTTGTCGGGGGGTGGGGTCACAGATACGCAGTATTTT
CDR3 protein: CASSLSGGGVTDTQYF

clone size: .
D gene: .
V gene: TRBV10-3
J gene: TRBJ2-3
CDR3 DNA: TGTGCCATCAGCACAGAGAACCCAGATACGCAGTATTTT
CDR3 protein: CAISTENPDTQYF

clone size: many
D gene: .
V gene: TRBV12-3/TRBV12-4
J gene: TRBJ2-1
CDR3 DNA: TGTGCCAGCAGTTTAGGGGCCTTAATCACCTACAATGAGCAGTTCTTC
CDR3 protein: CASSLGALITYNEQFF

clone size: .
D gene: .
V gene: TRBV7-8
J gene: TRBJ1-2
CDR3 DNA: TGTGCCAGCAGCCTACACAGGGACGGCTACACCTTC
CDR3 protein: CASSLHRDGYTF

clone size: .
D gene: TRBD2
V gene: TRBV20-1
J gene: TRBJ2-3
CDR3 DNA: TGCAGTGCTAGGCCTAGCGGGAGATTGACAGATACGCAGTATTTT
CDR3 protein: CSARPSGRLTDTQYF

clone size: .
D gene: TRBD2
V gene: TRBV12-3/TRBV12-4
J gene: TRBJ2-4
CDR3 DNA: TGTGCCAGCACGGGGGGGGAGGGCCGTGGAAACATTCAGTACTTC
CDR3 protein: CASTGGEGRGNIQYF

clone size: .
D gene: TRBD2
V gene: TRBV6-5
J gene: TRBJ2-1
CDR3 DNA: TGTGCCAGCAGTTACTCTAGCGGGGGGGCCCACAATGAGCAGTTCTTC
CDR3 protein: CASSYSSGGAHNEQFF

clone size: few
D gene: TRBD1
V gene: TRBV12-3/TRBV12-4
J gene: TRBJ1-1
CDR3 DNA: TGTGCCAGCAGCCAACAGGGGAGTGTGAACACTGAAGCTTTCTTT
CDR3 protein: CASSQQGSVNTEAFF

clone size: few
D gene: TRBD1
V gene: TRBV10-3
J gene: TRBJ2-1
CDR3 DNA: TGTGCCATCAGGAGACAGGGGATAAGCGGTCCCTACAATGAGCAGTTCTTC
CDR3 protein: CAIRRQGISGPYNEQFF

clone size: .
D gene: TRBD1
V gene: TRBV5-6
J gene: TRBJ2-1
CDR3 DNA: TGTGCCAGCAGACTCGGGACAGTCTTCAATGAGCAGTTCTTC
CDR3 protein: CASRLGTVFNEQFF

clone size: .
D gene: .
V gene: TRBV27
J gene: TRBJ2-5
CDR3 DNA: TGTGCCAGCAGTCTAGCCTGGGGGGAGACCCAGTACTTC
CDR3 protein: CASSLAWGETQYF

clone size: few
D gene: .
V gene: TRBV9
J gene: TRBJ1-3
CDR3 DNA: TGTGCCAGCAGCGAAGGGTCGCCTGGAAACACCATATATTTT
CDR3 protein: CASSEGSPGNTIYF

clone size: many
D gene: TRBD1
V gene: TRBV29-1
J gene: TRBJ2-7
CDR3 DNA: TGCAGCGTTGATGACAGGGCTCTGCAGTACTTC
CDR3 protein: CSVDDRALQYF

clone size: few
D gene: .
V gene: TRBV6-1
J gene: TRBJ2-1
CDR3 DNA: TGTGCCAGCAGCCCCTCGGGGGGCCACAATGAGCAGTTCTTC
CDR3 protein: CASSPSGGHNEQFF

clone size: .
D gene: .
V gene: TRBV5-1
J gene: TRBJ1-1
CDR3 DNA: TGCGCCAGCAGCCAATGGACCGGAACAGATGAAGCTTTCTTT
CDR3 protein: CASSQWTGTDEAFF

clone size: many
D gene: .
V gene: TRBV7-9
J gene: TRBJ1-1
CDR3 DNA: TGTGCCAGCAGCTTGGAGAACACTGAAGCTTTCTTT
CDR3 protein: CASSLENTEAFF